Below, 28 T cell receptor beta chains from the same sample are listed, as sequenced in a study of T cell repertoires in cytomegalovirus infection. TCRdb reprocessed the reads with MiXCR, giving one entry per CDR3 protein. Seen here are hundreds of thousands of distinct CDR3 sequences, more than 25% observed once, and the top ten hold over 12%. The antigens of these receptors remain unknown. This specimen was cultured CD8+ T cells from PBMCs, taken from culture after CMV antigen stimulation. Receptors were obtained from a human donor in good health (CMV status not recorded). Some clones in this sample may be carry-over from other donors' samples.

The V call is TRBV7-9, the J call TRBJ2-7; weak D call: TRBD1 (6 bases). V dropped 0 bases and J dropped 2 bases, with 11 bases sitting between them. The CDR3 extends over 15 amino acids. The germline gives CDR1 SEHNR, CDR2 FQNEAQ (reference sequence). The CDR3 spells CASSLAQGTAYEQYV. DNA for the CDR3: TGTGCCAGCAGCTTAGCCCAGGGGACGGCCTACGAGCAGTACGTC.

This clonotype was observed a handful of times. The genes are TRBV19 and TRBJ1-1; D is possibly TRBD1 (5 bases). V was cut by 7 bases and J by 5 bases, with 17 bases left in between. The CDR3 has 14 amino acids. Germline loops: CDR1 LNHDA, CDR2 SQIVND (reference sequence). The CDR3 here is CASKGREGPTEAFF. The DNA of the CDR3 is TGTGCCAGTAAAGGCAGGGAAGGACCTACTGAAGCTTTCTTT.

This clonotype appeared a few times. The chain has TRBV13 and TRBJ1-5; D might be TRBD1 (5 bases). Germline V gene data show CDR1 as PRHDT and CDR2 as FYEKMQ (reference sequence). Trimming took 0 bases from V and 5 from J, leaving 11 bases between them. The CDR3 has 15 residues. For the CDR3, the DNA is TGTGCCAGCAGCTTAGGCCGCCAGGGCTATCAGCCCCAGCATTTT. This sequence encodes CASSLGRQGYQPQHF.

This clonotype was counted between two and nine times. The V and J genes are TRBV7-9 and TRBJ1-1; the match to TRBD1 covers 9 bases. The CDR3 spans 17 residues. V lost 3 bases, J lost 1 base, and 9 bases stayed unmatched. CDR1 SEHNR and CDR2 FQNEAQ come from the germline V gene (reference sequence). The CDR3 region has the DNA TGTGCCAGCAGCTTTACCGGGACAGGGTCTGGGAACACTGAAGCTTTCTTT. Translated, it gives CASSFTGTGSGNTEAFF.

This clonotype was counted many times. The V gene is TRBV7-9, the J gene TRBJ1-4; a possible D gene is TRBD1 (5 bases). The CDR3 runs 15 residues. V was shortened by 2 bases and J by 8 bases, with 15 bases between the two germline ends. CDR1 and CDR2 (germline): SEHNR, FQNEAQ (reference sequence). This CDR3 is CASSLIRGDGEKLFF. The CDR3, as DNA: TGTGCCAGCAGCTTAATTAGAGGGGATGGGGAAAAACTGTTTTTT.

In this sample, this clonotype turned up a few times. The V and J genes are TRBV3-1 and TRBJ2-7; D possibly corresponds to TRBD2 (6 bases). V lost 1 base and J 5 bases, leaving 15 bases between the germline ends. This CDR3 has 15 amino acids. Germline CDR1 is LGHDT and CDR2 is YNNKEL (reference sequence). CDR3 bases: TGTGCCAGCAGCCAAGGGAGGATGTGGGGGGACGAGCAGTACTTC. Protein product: CASSQGRMWGDEQYF.

V is TRBV6-5 and J is TRBJ1-2, with D possibly matching TRBD1 (5 bases). Trimming cost V 10 bases and J 6 bases, with 15 bases left between them. CDR1 MNHEY and CDR2 SVGAGI come from the germline V gene. The CDR3 extends over 12 amino acids. CDR3 nucleotide sequence: TGTGCCAACAGCCCCGGGGGTCATGGCTACACCTTC. This gives the protein CANSPGGHGYTF.

The CDR3 DNA is TGTGCCAGCAGCGTAAGTGCGGGCGAAGCTAACTATGGCTACACCTTC. This encodes CASSVSAGEANYGYTF. The chain links TRBV9 to TRBJ1-2; D unresolved. The V gene lost 1 base and the J gene lost 0 bases, with 13 bases spanning the gap. Germline CDR1 and CDR2: SGDLS and YYNGEE. The CDR3 sequence is 16 residues long.

The chain carries TRBV13 and TRBJ2-7; D is possibly TRBD1 (6 bases). With 0 bases removed from V and 4 bases from J, the gap between germline ends came to 10 bases. The CDR3 covers 14 residues. Germline values: CDR1 PRHDT, CDR2 FYEKMQ (reference sequence). The CDR3 DNA reads TGTGCCAGCAGCTTAGGGAACAGGGTGTACGAGCAGTACTTC. Translated: CASSLGNRVYEQYF.

This clonotype came up many times. The chain is built from TRBV7-8 and TRBJ2-5; D is unresolved. Deletions cut 1 base from V and 5 bases from J, with 2 bases between. Per germline, CDR1 SGHVS and CDR2 FQNEAQ. The CDR3 is 11 residues long. The CDR3 is CASSLDETQYF. Written as DNA, the CDR3 is TGTGCCAGCAGCTTAGACGAGACCCAGTACTTC.

The chain joins TRBV10-3 to TRBJ1-1; no firm D call. The V end lost 2 bases, the J end lost 0 bases, and 7 bases lay between the germline ends. CDR1 and CDR2 from the germline V gene are ENHRY and SYGVKD. The CDR3 covers 14 residues. This CDR3 reads CAISESPMNTEAFF. The CDR3 nucleotides read TGTGCCATCAGTGAGAGCCCGATGAACACTGAAGCTTTCTTT.

V gene TRBV7-9 combines with J gene TRBJ2-4, with D possibly TRBD2 on 6 matching bases. V lost 0 bases to trimming and J lost 5 bases, with 11 bases between them. Germline V gene sequence: CDR1 SEHNR, CDR2 FQNEAQ (reference sequence). The CDR3 totals 15 residues. CDR3 nucleotides: TGTGCCAGCAGCTTAGCGAGTAGCGGAGAAAACATTCAGTACTTC. This codes for CASSLASSGENIQYF.

About this clonotype: This likely comes from a read error, as the CDR3 has no conserved phenylalanine or tryptophan at its end. CDR3 sequence: CASSLVDSSSAPLHS. CDR3 coding DNA: TGTGCCAGCAGCTTGGTGGACAGCAGCTCGGCACCCCTCCACTCT. The chain is built from TRBV5-6 and TRBJ1-6; TRBD1 might be the D (6 bases). Trimming cost V 0 bases and J 11 bases, with 15 bases left between them. Germline V CDR1 and CDR2: SGHDT, YYEEEE. The CDR3 has 15 amino acids.

This clonotype was counted only a few times. The chain recombines TRBV6-5 with TRBJ2-2; D not certain. V was clipped by 6 bases and J by 0 bases, with 8 bases between them. This CDR3 is built from 14 residues. Germline CDR1 and CDR2: MNHEY and SVGAGI. This CDR3 is CASRGFPNTGELFF. CDR3 bases: TGTGCCAGCAGGGGGTTCCCGAACACCGGGGAGCTGTTTTTT.

This clonotype was seen once. The chain carries TRBV7-9 and TRBJ2-7; D may match TRBD1 or TRBD2 (5 bases each). This CDR3 is built from 15 residues. Germline values: CDR1 SEHNR, CDR2 FQNEAQ (reference sequence). CDR3 nucleotides: TGTGCCAGCAGCCCTCCCGGGGCTCTCTCCCACGAGCAGTACGTC. Its protein product is CASSPPGALSHEQYV.

This chain joins TRBV7-4 and TRBJ2-6; D is unresolved. V lost 7 bases and J 0 bases, leaving 7 bases between the germline ends. Germline assignment: CDR1 SGHVT and CDR2 SQSDAQ. The CDR3 runs 14 residues. The DNA of the CDR3 is TGTGCCAGCATTGGGGACTCTGGGGCCAACGTCCTGACTTTC. It is translated as CASIGDSGANVLTF. The full variable domain, its missing parts supplied by reference TRBV7-4 and TRBJ2-6, is GAGVSQSPRYKVAKRGRDVALRCDSISGHVTLYWYRQTLGQGSEVLTYSQSDAQRDKSGRPSGRFSAERPERSVSTLKIQRTEQGDSAVYLCASIGDSGANVLTFGAGSRLTVL.

The chain links TRBV4-1 to TRBJ1-1; no clear D gene. Germline values: CDR1 MGHRA, CDR2 YSYEKL. V was clipped by 3 bases and J by 5 bases, with 13 bases between them. CDR3 length: 14 residues. The CDR3 coding sequence is TGCGCCAGCAGCCATGGGATCGGAGGGACTGAAGCTTTCTTT. It encodes CASSHGIGGTEAFF.

The CDR3 DNA is TGCGCCAGCAGCCAAAAAGAGAATCGAGCCAAAAACATTCAGTACTTC. Translation: CASSQKENRAKNIQYF. The chain couples TRBV5-1 to TRBJ2-4; D is ambiguous. This CDR3 spans 16 amino acids. Germline CDR1 SGHRS, CDR2 YFSETQ. V was shortened by 4 bases and J by 0 bases, with 14 bases between the two germline ends.

Ten or more counts support this clonotype. The chain joins TRBV7-2 to TRBJ2-7, with D maybe TRBD1 (6 bases). CDR1 is SGHTA and CDR2 is FQGNSA in the germline V gene. CDR3 length equals 19 residues. Trimming pared 2 bases from V and 3 bases from J, leaving 26 bases between. The DNA for the CDR3 is TGTGCCAGCAGCTTATCATATCCTTTCTTAGCCGGACAGAACTACGAGCAGTACGTC. It specifies CASSLSYPFLAGQNYEQYV.

V is TRBV7-9 and J is TRBJ2-3; TRBD2 agrees at 9 bases. J gave up 3 bases and V 6 bases, and 13 bases lay outside the gene matches. There are 17 residues in the CDR3. CDR1 is SEHNR, CDR2 FQNEAQ, per germline (reference sequence). This chain's CDR3 is CASSSGTSPSETDTQYF. The CDR3, as DNA: TGTGCCAGCAGTTCGGGGACTAGCCCTTCTGAGACAGATACGCAGTATTTT.

The J gene is TRBJ2-1, the V gene TRBV12-3 or TRBV12-4, with D maybe TRBD1 (7 bases). V lost 6 bases and J lost 10, with 22 bases in between. CDR3 length: 15 amino acids. The CDR3 protein is CASSLGGTGAGEQFF. The CDR3 DNA is TGTGCCAGCAGCCTTGGAGGAACAGGGGCGGGGGAGCAGTTCTTC.

This clonotype was detected only a few times. The rearrangement uses TRBV19 and TRBJ1-5, with D perhaps matching TRBD1 (6 bases). Germline V lookup: CDR1 LNHDA, CDR2 SQIVND (reference sequence). CDR3 size: 15 residues. V dropped 7 bases and J dropped 0 bases, with 13 bases sitting between them. Here the CDR3 DNA reads TGTGCCAGTACCTGGGACATAGGTAGCAATCAGCCCCAGCATTTT. It codes for CASTWDIGSNQPQHF.

A note on this clonotype: A much larger clone lies a single base off, so this may be a read error. V gene TRBV7-2 combines with J gene TRBJ1-1; 8 bases are a match to TRBD1. Per the germline V gene, CDR1 is SGHTA and CDR2 is FQGNSA. After removal of 2 bases from V and 5 bases from J, the junction contained 10 bases not matched to a gene. There are 16 residues in the CDR3. The CDR3 protein is CASSLMNRGMWTEAFF. The CDR3 nucleotides are TGTGCCAGCAGCTTAATGAACAGGGGGATGTGGACTGAAGCTTTCTTT.

The rearrangement links TRBV27 to TRBJ2-7; the D gene is possibly TRBD1 (5 bases). The germline CDR1 and CDR2 sequences are MNHEY and SMNVEV (reference sequence). This CDR3 region has 16 residues. Trimming removed 4 bases at V and 0 bases at J, with 16 bases between. CDR3 protein: CASSSAFGRDSYEQYF. The DNA of the CDR3 is TGTGCCAGCAGTTCCGCCTTTGGCAGGGACTCCTACGAGCAGTACTTC.

This chain connects TRBV18 to TRBJ2-7, with 7 bases lining up with TRBD2. After removal of 6 bases from V and 7 bases from J, the junction contained 6 bases not matched to a gene. Germline V gene sequence: CDR1 KGHSH, CDR2 LQKENI. This CDR3 is built from 12 residues. CDR3: CASSPGRVEQYV. CDR3 coding DNA: TGTGCCAGCTCCCCGGGGAGGGTGGAGCAGTACGTC.

J is TRBJ2-7 and V is TRBV20-1, with D uncertain. This CDR3 comprises 11 residues. V lost 0 bases and J lost 4, with 4 bases in between. Germline V gene data show CDR1 as DFQATT and CDR2 as SNEGSKA (reference sequence). In nucleotides, the CDR3 is TGCAGTGCTAGAGATATGTACGAGCAGTACGTC. Its translation is CSARDMYEQYV.

The chain links TRBV24-1 to TRBJ2-5; 9 bases line up with TRBD1. The germline V gene encodes CDR1 KGHDR and CDR2 SFDVKD. V was pared by 5 bases and J by 1 base, with 10 bases of the junction left unmatched. The CDR3 runs to 17 residues. This CDR3 is CATSGPTGGEGQETQYF. The CDR3 coding sequence is TGTGCCACCAGTGGCCCTACAGGGGGCGAAGGCCAAGAGACCCAGTACTTC.

This sequence joins TRBV27 and TRBJ2-1, with D hard to call. Trimming removed 6 bases at V and 6 bases at J, with 12 bases between. Germline loops: CDR1 MNHEY, CDR2 SMNVEV (reference sequence). This CDR3 has 13 residues. CDR3 in amino acids: CASSRTWGNEQFF. CDR3 bases: TGTGCCAGCAGCCGCACATGGGGCAATGAGCAGTTCTTC.